These 32 T cell receptor beta chains originate from one sample sequenced in a study of cytomegalovirus exposure and HLA in healthy donors. The PCR contained 60 Vbeta and 13 Jbeta primers. Assay used: immunoSEQ multiplex PCR; TCRdb lists only in-frame clones, some missing. The sample carries around 190,000 clones, less than 85% recorded once. The sample consisted of PBMCs. The source of these receptors is a man in his thirties or forties in good health and CMV-seropositive.

Only a few counts were recorded for this clone. The chain links TRBV9 to TRBJ1-6, with 9 bases aligning to TRBD1. J lost 10 bases, V lost 3 bases, and 5 bases had no gene match. Looked up from germline, CDR1 is SGDLS and CDR2 is YYNGEE. The CDR3 runs 14 residues. CDR3 region: CASSAGQGYSPLHF. The CDR3 region has the DNA TGTGCCAGCAGCGCGGGACAGGGATACTCACCCCTCCACTTT.

The V call is TRBV9, the J call TRBJ2-2; possibly TRBD2 for D (6 bases). Germline V gene data show CDR1 as SGDLS and CDR2 as YYNGEE. V dropped 5 bases and J dropped 0 bases, with 11 bases sitting between them. This CDR3 spans 15 amino acids. The CDR3 nucleotides read TGTGCCAGCAGTCCAGCGGGTTCGAACACCGGGGAGCTGTTTTTT. Its translation is CASSPAGSNTGELFF. Supplemented by reference TRBV9 and TRBJ2-2, the full variable domain reads DSGVTQTPKHLITATGQRVTLRCSPRSGDLSVYWYQQSLDQGLQFLIQYYNGEERAKGNILERFSAQQFPDLHSELNLSSLELGDSALYFCASSPAGSNTGELFFGEGSRLTVL.

The chain has TRBV28 and TRBJ1-2, with no clear D. The CDR3 consists of 12 residues. Trimming left V 9 bases short and J 2 bases short, with 10 bases between. The germline V gene encodes CDR1 MDHEN and CDR2 SYDVKM. The CDR3 is CASLYGNYGYTF. CDR3 nucleotides: TGTGCCAGTCTTTACGGGAACTATGGCTACACCTTC.

The rearrangement links TRBV4-1 to TRBJ1-1; possibly TRBD1 for D (5 bases). V was cut by 1 base and J by 2 bases, with 11 bases left in between. The CDR3 is 15 residues long. The germline V gene has CDR1 MGHRA and CDR2 YSYEKL. Here the CDR3 DNA reads TGCGCCAGCAGCCAAGGGCTCAGGGCCAACACTGAAGCTTTCTTT. Protein: CASSQGLRANTEAFF.

The chain has TRBV27 and TRBJ2-1; 8 nucleotides agree with TRBD1. The CDR3 is 15 amino acids. Germline V gene lookup returns CDR1 MNHEY and CDR2 SMNVEV (reference sequence). The V segment lost 2 bases and the J segment 3 bases; nucleotides outside the gene matches: 3. The CDR3 sequence: CASSLQGAVYNEQFF. The DNA for the CDR3 is TGTGCCAGCAGTTTACAGGGGGCGGTCTACAATGAGCAGTTCTTC.

A single count supports this clone. J is TRBJ1-6 and V is TRBV7-9, with D hard to call. Germline V gene sequence: CDR1 SEHNR, CDR2 FQNEAQ (reference sequence). The CDR3 consists of 15 residues. V shed 2 bases and J shed 0 bases, with 5 bases lying between them. CDR3: CASSLTSSYNSPLHF. The DNA for the CDR3 is TGTGCCAGCAGCTTAACGAGCTCCTATAATTCACCCCTCCACTTT.

This clone came up once. V and J are TRBV30 and TRBJ1-4; D is unresolved. The V gene's germline CDR1 is GTSNPN and CDR2 SVGIG (reference sequence). The CDR3 consists of 15 residues. Trimming removed 3 bases from V and 0 bases from J, with 11 bases in between. The CDR3: CAWRGRAATNEKLFF. The CDR3 region has the DNA TGTGCCTGGAGGGGGAGGGCCGCAACTAATGAAAAACTGTTTTTT.

The J gene is TRBJ2-5, the V gene TRBV18; D gene unclear. CDR3 length: 13 residues. V was cut by 8 bases and J by 0 bases, with 10 bases left in between. Germline CDR1 and CDR2: KGHSH and LQKENI. In nucleotides, the CDR3 is TGTGCCAGCGCCTATACAGACCAAGAGACCCAGTACTTC. Protein: CASAYTDQETQYF.

J is TRBJ2-2 and V is TRBV6-1; D ambiguous. Looked up from germline, CDR1 is MNHNS and CDR2 is SASEGT. The CDR3 has 16 residues. Trimming removed 1 base from V and 0 bases from J, with 9 bases in between. Written as DNA, the CDR3 is TGTGCCAGCAGTGAAGAGCGAGCGACGAACACCGGGGAGCTGTTTTTT. Translation gives CASSEERATNTGELFF.

The genes are TRBV7-3 and TRBJ1-1, with D possibly matching TRBD1 (5 bases). The CDR3 covers 15 residues. Germline V CDR1 and CDR2: SGHTA, FQGTGA. V lost 0 bases, J lost 1 base, and 9 bases lay in between. The CDR3, as DNA: TGTGCCAGCAGCTTAACGGCCGGGGGGAACACTGAAGCTTTCTTT. It specifies CASSLTAGGNTEAFF.

The chain joins TRBV2 to TRBJ2-7; the D gene is possibly TRBD2 (5 bases). The CDR3 length is 12 residues. The germline CDR1 and CDR2 sequences are SNHLY and FYNNEI. V dropped 7 bases and J dropped 1 base, with 8 bases sitting between them. CDR3 amino acids: CASTRDSYEQYF. The CDR3 DNA is TGTGCCAGCACCCGGGATTCCTACGAGCAGTACTTC.

The rearrangement uses TRBV7-8 and TRBJ2-1; 11 bases map to TRBD1. The CDR3 has 17 residues. Germline CDR1 reads SGHVS; CDR2 reads FQNEAQ. Losses at the gene ends were 5 bases for V and 2 bases for J; bases not matched to a gene: 8. CDR3 DNA sequence: TGTGCCAGCAGCCACGGCGGACAGGGGGCGACCTACAATGAGCAGTTCTTC. Translated: CASSHGGQGATYNEQFF.

This clone was counted a few times. The chain combines TRBV13 with TRBJ1-4; tentatively, D is TRBD1 (5 bases). With 2 bases removed from V and 7 bases from J, the gap between germline ends came to 8 bases. Germline-derived CDR1 and CDR2 are PRHDT and FYEKMQ (reference sequence). CDR3 length: 13 amino acids. As DNA, the CDR3 is TGTGCCAGCAGCTTACGGGGGAGTGAAAAACTGTTTTTT. Protein sequence: CASSLRGSEKLFF.

The V call is TRBV6-5, the J call TRBJ2-7, with D possibly TRBD1 on 6 matching bases. The germline gives CDR1 MNHEY, CDR2 SVGAGI. The CDR3 has 12 amino acids. Trimming took 8 bases from V and 3 from J, leaving 11 bases between them. The CDR3 sequence: CASSRDNYEQYF. Here the CDR3 DNA reads TGTGCCAGCTCCCGGGACAACTACGAGCAGTACTTC.

The rearrangement joins TRBV7-9 to TRBJ1-2, with a tentative D call TRBD1 (6 bases). Trimming left V 8 bases short and J 6 bases short, with 16 bases between. The CDR3 has 13 amino acids. Germline-derived CDR1 and CDR2 are SEHNR and FQNEAQ (reference sequence). This CDR3 reads CASDLRAGDGYTF. CDR3 in DNA: TGTGCCAGCGATCTCAGGGCAGGGGATGGCTACACCTTC. Variable domain in full (rest from reference TRBV7-9 and TRBJ1-2): DTGVSQNPRHKITKRGQNVTFRCDPISEHNRLYWYRQTLGQGPEFLTYFQNEAQLEKSRLLSDRFSAERPKGSFSTLEIQRTEQGDSAMYLCASDLRAGDGYTFGSGTRLTVV.

V usage is TRBV18 and J usage is TRBJ2-7; 11 bases align to TRBD1. Germline V gives CDR1 KGHSH, CDR2 LQKENI. Losses at the gene ends were 5 bases for V and 3 bases for J; bases not matched to a gene: 3. The CDR3 spans 14 residues. In DNA form, the CDR3 reads TGTGCCAGCTCAAGGGGACAGGGGGTCTACGAGCAGTACTTC. As protein: CASSRGQGVYEQYF.

The V call is TRBV14, the J call TRBJ1-1; D is undetermined. Germline CDR1 and CDR2: SGHDN and FVKESK. Deletions cut 4 bases from V and 1 base from J, with 16 bases between. The CDR3 length is 16 residues. The CDR3: CASSPTGKPENTEAFF. The DNA of the CDR3 is TGTGCCAGCAGCCCGACGGGGAAACCAGAGAACACTGAAGCTTTCTTT.

The chain is built from TRBV9 and TRBJ2-7, with TRBD1 matching 10 bases. V lost 2 bases to trimming and J lost 4 bases; unmatched junction nucleotides: 9. This CDR3 spans 16 amino acids. Germline-derived CDR1 and CDR2 are SGDLS and YYNGEE. The CDR3 spells CASSVSSGQGIYEQYF. CDR3 DNA sequence: TGTGCCAGCAGCGTTTCTTCGGGACAGGGGATTTACGAGCAGTACTTC.

The chain uses TRBV5-1 and TRBJ2-3; 10 bases are a match to TRBD2. Germline lookup yields CDR1 SGHRS and CDR2 YFSETQ. V lost 0 bases to trimming and J lost 4 bases; unmatched junction nucleotides: 2. CDR3 size: 15 residues. CDR3 protein: CASSLGLAGADTQYF. The CDR3 DNA reads as TGCGCCAGCAGCTTGGGGCTAGCGGGGGCAGATACGCAGTATTTT.

The chain carries TRBV9 and TRBJ2-7; 11 nucleotides match TRBD2. This CDR3 contains 19 residues. Germline CDR1 SGDLS, CDR2 YYNGEE. V shed 4 bases and J 4 bases; nucleotides not matched to a gene: 19. DNA of the CDR3: TGTGCCAGCAGCCCCCGGGGGAGGACTAGCGGGTACCAACGGTACGAGCAGTACTTC. Translated, it gives CASSPRGRTSGYQRYEQYF.

This chain connects TRBV7-2 to TRBJ2-7; D perhaps matches TRBD2 (5 bases). The germline gives CDR1 SGHTA, CDR2 FQGNSA. V was cut by 4 bases and J by 5 bases, with 18 bases left in between. CDR3 size: 15 residues. The CDR3 spells CASSSTGMVEDEQYF. Here the CDR3 DNA reads TGTGCCAGCAGCTCTACCGGGATGGTGGAGGACGAGCAGTACTTC.

The chain is built from TRBV5-1 and TRBJ2-3; 8 bases fit TRBD2. With 2 bases clipped from V and 1 base from J, the junction kept 6 bases outside the gene matches. CDR1 and CDR2 (germline): SGHRS, YFSETQ. The CDR3 contains 16 residues. The CDR3 coding sequence is TGCGCCAGCAGCTTACCAAGCGGGGGCGGCACAGATACGCAGTATTTT. Residues: CASSLPSGGGTDTQYF. The whole variable domain, filled in from reference TRBV5-1 and TRBJ2-3, reads KAGVTQTPRYLIKTRGQQVTLSCSPISGHRSVSWYQQTPGQGLQFLFEYFSETQRNKGNFPGRFSGRQFSNSRSEMNVSTLELGDSALYLCASSLPSGGGTDTQYFGPGTRLTVL.

The chain joins TRBV7-2 to TRBJ2-1; possibly TRBD2 for D (6 bases). CDR3 length equals 16 residues. V gave up 2 bases and J gave up 3 bases, with 14 bases separating them. Looked up from germline, CDR1 is SGHTA and CDR2 is FQGNSA. CDR3 sequence reads: CASSLKSGGIYNEQFF. The CDR3 bases are TGTGCCAGCAGCTTAAAATCCGGGGGAATCTACAATGAGCAGTTCTTC.

The rearrangement uses TRBV9 and TRBJ1-2, with D possibly being TRBD1 (5 bases). The germline V gene encodes CDR1 SGDLS and CDR2 YYNGEE. This CDR3 region has 17 residues. V lost 4 bases to trimming and J lost 0 bases, with 19 bases between them. CDR3 amino acids: CASSSGVRRGANYGYTF. In DNA, the CDR3 is TGTGCCAGCAGCTCAGGAGTCCGGAGGGGAGCTAACTATGGCTACACCTTC.

The chain combines TRBV29-1 with TRBJ2-3, with D perhaps matching TRBD2 (6 bases). V shed 3 bases and J shed 2 bases, with 9 bases lying between them. Germline assignment: CDR1 SQVTM and CDR2 ANQGSEA. This CDR3 spans 13 amino acids. The CDR3: CSVDGGVTDTQYF. The CDR3 DNA follows: TGCAGCGTTGACGGCGGGGTCACAGATACGCAGTATTTT.

The chain couples TRBV11-3 to TRBJ1-1; D gene uncertain. The CDR3 spans 13 residues. Germline V gene data show CDR1 as SGHNT and CDR2 as YENEEA. V lost 6 bases and J 6 bases, leaving 14 bases between the germline ends. The CDR3 region is CASSLGIGAEAFF. CDR3 in DNA: TGTGCCAGCAGTCTGGGGATCGGGGCTGAAGCTTTCTTT. The whole variable domain, filled in from reference TRBV11-3 and TRBJ1-1, reads EAGVVQSPRYKIIEKKQPVAFWCNPISGHNTLYWYLQNLGQGPELLIRYENEEAVDDSQLPKDRFSAERLKGVDSTLKIQPAELGDSAVYLCASSLGIGAEAFFGQGTRLTVV.

The chain joins TRBV6-1 to TRBJ1-2; TRBD1 agrees at 8 bases. CDR1 is MNHNS and CDR2 is SASEGT in the germline V gene. The CDR3 consists of 14 residues. J lost 6 bases, V lost 4 bases, and 7 bases had no gene match. The CDR3 loop is CASSGGQGYHGYTF. The CDR3 region has the DNA TGTGCCAGCAGTGGAGGACAGGGTTACCATGGCTACACCTTC.

This clone was detected a few times. This sequence joins TRBV6-1 and TRBJ1-2; D is perhaps TRBD1 (6 bases). The V gene lost 4 bases and the J gene lost 5 bases, with 26 bases spanning the gap. The germline V gene has CDR1 MNHNS and CDR2 SASEGT. The CDR3 sequence is 18 residues long. Here the CDR3 reads CASSVSGGARELGYGYTF. CDR3 bases: TGTGCCAGCAGTGTCTCGGGGGGGGCCAGAGAATTGGGTTATGGCTACACCTTC.

The chain has TRBV9 and TRBJ2-3; possible D gene TRBD1, 5 bases. Per the germline V gene, CDR1 is SGDLS and CDR2 is YYNGEE. This CDR3 spans 13 amino acids. With 3 bases removed from V and 2 bases from J, the gap between germline ends came to 7 bases. The CDR3 bases are TGTGCCAGCAGCGCGACAGCCACAGATACGCAGTATTTT. Amino acid sequence: CASSATATDTQYF.

The V and J genes are TRBV6-1 and TRBJ2-4; D is possibly TRBD1 (5 bases). V was clipped by 7 bases and J by 8 bases, with 15 bases between them. CDR1 is MNHNS and CDR2 is SASEGT in the germline V gene. The CDR3 is 13 amino acids. CDR3 DNA sequence: TGTGCCAGCAACCCAGGGTTTGGAGACATTCAGTACTTC. Its protein product is CASNPGFGDIQYF.

This chain connects TRBV27 to TRBJ1-1, with D possibly matching TRBD1 (5 bases). Germline V gene sequence: CDR1 MNHEY, CDR2 SMNVEV (reference sequence). The CDR3 sequence is 14 residues long. V lost 7 bases and J 2 bases, leaving 14 bases between the germline ends. CDR3 DNA sequence: TGTGCCAGCATCTCTCCCCAGGGAAACACTGAAGCTTTCTTT. Protein: CASISPQGNTEAFF.

The chain uses TRBV6-1 and TRBJ1-4, with 9 bases matching TRBD1. J was trimmed by 7 bases and V by 4 bases; bases with no gene match: 4. The CDR3 runs to 14 residues. Germline CDR1 and CDR2: MNHNS and SASEGT. DNA for the CDR3: TGTGCCAGCAGTGTGGGACAGGGAGGTGAAAAACTGTTTTTT. The encoded protein is CASSVGQGGEKLFF.